The 10 T cell receptor beta chains below come from one sample, sequenced in a study of blood T cell repertoires in COVID-19. The data were produced by immunoSEQ multiplex PCR, yet TCRdb's version contains in-frame clones alone and is incomplete. The top ten clones hold about 10% of a sample with approximately 84,000 clones, around 78% of them seen once. The sequenced sample was peripheral blood. These receptors all come from a human donor in a cohort sampled during active COVID-19.

The V call is TRBV7-2, the J call TRBJ1-5; 10 bases match TRBD1. The CDR3 has 15 amino acids. J gave up 11 bases and V 5 bases, and 12 bases lay outside the gene matches. Germline V gives CDR1 SGHTA, CDR2 FQGNSA. Written as DNA, the CDR3 is TGTGCCAGCAGCCCGGCTAGGACAGGGGGTTCAGCCCAGCATTTT. Residues: CASSPARTGGSAQHF.

The chain carries TRBV7-3 and TRBJ2-2; TRBD2 matches 7 bases. Germline CDR1 and CDR2: SGHTA and FQGTGA. The CDR3 contains 14 residues. V lost 1 base, J lost 4 bases, and 0 bases stayed unmatched. CDR3 nucleotide sequence: TGTGCCAGCAGCTTAAGGGGGGGCACCGGGGAGCTGTTTTTT. Its protein is CASSLRGGTGELFF.

This chain links TRBV5-1 with TRBJ2-7, with TRBD1 matching over 7 bases. The CDR3 extends over 17 amino acids. Germline assignment: CDR1 SGHRS and CDR2 YFSETQ. V was clipped by 0 bases and J by 1 base; unmatched bases: 10. The CDR3 region has the DNA TGCGCCAGCAGCTTGGAAGGGGGCACCCAAGGTTCCTACGAGCAGTACTTC. Amino acid sequence: CASSLEGGTQGSYEQYF.

The chain is built from TRBV19 and TRBJ1-1, with 7 bases lining up with TRBD1. J gave up 1 base and V 5 bases, and 7 bases lay outside the gene matches. The CDR3 sequence is 15 residues long. Germline assignment: CDR1 LNHDA and CDR2 SQIVND (reference sequence). CDR3 protein: CASSHPGQRNTEAFF. As DNA, the CDR3 is TGTGCCAGTAGTCATCCGGGACAGCGGAACACTGAAGCTTTCTTT.

This clone showed up just a few times. The V call is TRBV7-9, the J call TRBJ2-2, with 10 bases lining up with TRBD1. Unmatched junction bases numbered 12, after V lost 4 bases and J lost 4 bases. The germline V gene has CDR1 SEHNR and CDR2 FQNEAQ (reference sequence). The CDR3 is 18 amino acids. CDR3 nucleotide sequence: TGTGCCAGCAGCTCCCCCACCGGGGACAGGGGTAGCACCGGGGAGCTGTTTTTT. It specifies CASSSPTGDRGSTGELFF. Looking up the rest from reference TRBV7-9 and TRBJ2-2 gives the full variable domain: DTGVSQNPRHKITKRGQNVTFRCDPISEHNRLYWYRQTLGQGPEFLTYFQNEAQLEKSRLLSDRFSAERPKGSFSTLEIQRTEQGDSAMYLCASSSPTGDRGSTGELFFGEGSRLTVL.

The CDR3 DNA reads TGTGCCAGCAGCCCGTCAGGTACGGGAAACACCATATATTTT. It specifies CASSPSGTGNTIYF. This rearrangement joins TRBV3-1 (or the pseudogene TRBV3-2) to TRBJ1-3; D is ambiguous. Germline values: CDR1 LGHDT, CDR2 YNNKEL (reference sequence). CDR3 length: 14 amino acids. V was clipped by 4 bases and J by 4 bases, with 11 bases between them.

The CDR3 sequence is CASSSLAGNYGYTF. CDR3 coding DNA: TGTGCCAGCAGCTCCTTGGCGGGAAACTATGGCTACACCTTC. V and J are TRBV7-2 and TRBJ1-2; D remains ambiguous. Germline V CDR1 and CDR2: SGHTA, FQGNSA. V dropped 4 bases and J dropped 2 bases, with 11 bases sitting between them. The CDR3 spans 14 residues.

The chain joins TRBV28 to TRBJ1-3, with 8 bases that match TRBD1. Trimming cost V 2 bases and J 16 bases; bases outside gene matches: 16. The germline V gene encodes CDR1 MDHEN and CDR2 SYDVKM. The CDR3 covers 15 residues. The CDR3 region is CASSLRTMDRVPSYF. The CDR3 DNA reads as TGTGCCAGCAGTTTACGGACGATGGACAGGGTCCCATCGTATTTT.

This rearrangement joins TRBV7-9 to TRBJ2-7; the D gene is possibly TRBD2 (5 bases). The CDR3 loop spans 13 amino acids. Per the germline V gene, CDR1 is SEHNR and CDR2 is FQNEAQ (reference sequence). Trimming shortened V by 8 bases and J by 0 bases, and 11 bases separated the two germline ends. The CDR3 nucleotides are TGTGCCAGCGGGAAGGGAGACTCCTACGAGCAGTACTTC. Protein: CASGKGDSYEQYF.

The chain joins TRBV5-5 to TRBJ2-1, with TRBD2 identical over 9 bases. Germline loops: CDR1 SGHKS, CDR2 YYEKEE (reference sequence). Trimming removed 0 bases from V and 3 bases from J; junction bases left unmatched: 1. This CDR3 comprises 15 residues. The CDR3 spells CASSLGRGGYNEQFF. The CDR3, as DNA: TGTGCCAGCAGCTTGGGGCGGGGGGGCTACAATGAGCAGTTCTTC.